This TCR beta chain was sequenced in a study of untreated major depressive disorder. Data came from immunoSEQ multiplex PCR; TCRdb stores just in-frame clones and leaves some out. The sample yields under 20,000 clones, more than 85% seen once. Each depressed patient was matched pairwise with a non-depressed control on sex, age, current smoking status and body mass index. Patients were free of psychiatric medication for at least 8 weeks. General observations from the study: Each subject's top five TRBV05-01 clones were all private. TRBV05-01 (Vbeta 5.1) usage was higher in CD4+ T cells of depressed patients than controls.

About this clone itself: The antigen remains unidentified.

Trimming at V came to 5 bases and at J to 3 bases, leaving 5 bases not matched to a gene. The CDR3 is 14 residues long. Per the germline V gene, CDR1 is PRHDT and CDR2 is FYEKMQ (reference sequence). Sequenced input: CD4+ T cells from PBMCs. V usage is TRBV13 and J usage is TRBJ2-7, with 9 nucleotides matching TRBD1. This TCR was recovered from a middle-aged woman with major depressive disorder. CDR3 DNA sequence: TGTGCCAGCAGCGAACAGGGGGCCCACTACGAGCAGTACTTC. Encoded protein: CASSEQGAHYEQYF.